What follows is one TCR beta chain and its context. Its antigen specificity is not known. This CDR3 is missing its conserved last phenylalanine or tryptophan, likely due to a read error. The data were obtained in a study of CD8+CD57+ T cells in acquired aplastic anemia (dated by TCRdb to 2016 to 2018). Context from the whole study: On average, sorted CD4+ and CD8+ cells yielded 3.2 ug of extracted DNA, with a range of about 0.17 to 27.4 ug. CD8+CD57+ expansion was defined as a frequency above the mean frequency observed in healthy subjects.

Profiling of TCR beta VDJ combinations and CDR3 sequences used genomic DNA as the template. An Illumina HiSeq 2000 was the platform used for TCR repertoire sequencing. Per the authors' processing: TRBV/TRBJ rearrangement plots, CDR3 size and DJ length profiles, and Simpson's diversity index were used to assess repertoires. The immunodominant clone was defined as the most abundant DNA sequence in deep sequencing data. CDR3 amino acid sequences were checked for sharing between subjects and were compared against published repertoires and the VDJdb database. TCRdb trimmed the raw reads at Q25, called clones with MiXCR and kept productive beta chains. Identical CDR3 protein sequences are pooled into one entry, listed with their most common genes and DNA. The V and J calls reflect TCRdb's pipeline rather than the authors' work. This sample comprises 200,000 to 300,000 distinct CDR3 sequences, 82% of them detected only once. The top ten hold over 35% of the sample.

The CDR3 is 16 residues long, counting both termini. Only CDR3 DNA remains: 48 bases, in frame from the first base. At the junction V is shortened by 6 bases and J by 10 bases, with 25 bases in between. The germline V gene encodes CDR1 LNHDA and CDR2 SQIVND (reference sequence). The full study reports these points: Between patients and healthy controls, no significant difference in CD8+ Simpson's diversity was found (P=0.060). Roughly 30 CD8+ CDR3 sequences were found to be shared between patients and controls, but these sequences appeared to be highly expressed in patients and within the immunodominant clones of the patients.

Patients chosen for sequencing had shown expansion of CD8+CD57+ cells by flow cytometry. Severe acquired aplastic anemia was diagnosed in all patients according to International Study of Aplastic Anemia and Agranulocytosis and Camitta criteria. Patients had received no therapy at the time of blood sampling. The study deep-sequenced TCR repertoires of sorted CD4+ and CD8+ blood T cells from severe aplastic anemia patients and healthy subjects. In the USA, patient enrollment took place under clinicaltrials.gov protocols 00001620, 01623167, 00001397, 00071045, 00081523 and 00961064. Ficoll-Paque density gradient centrifugation was used to isolate peripheral blood mononuclear cells. Before DNA extraction, CD4+ and CD8+ T cells were sorted by FACS or by magnetic beads.

The sequence was collected from a human donor with aplastic anemia. Recombination linked TRBV19 to TRBJ2-1; the D gene is possibly TRBD1 or TRBD2, with 5 bases matching each. The material sequenced was sorted CD4+, CD8+, or CD8+CD57+ T cells (not recorded which) from PBMCs. The CDR3 amino acid sequence is: CASSISWGCNQPEQFV. The DNA sequence is TGTGCCAGTAGCATTTCTTGGGGGTGCAATCAGCCCGAGCAGTTCGTC.